The 14 T cell receptor beta chains below come from one sample, sequenced in a study of identical twins. Each CDR3 protein is one row after TCRdb ran MiXCR on the 5' RACE reads. The sample holds hundreds of thousands of distinct CDR3 sequences, 5.5% to 8% seen once. These data were likewise used in another study, on yellow fever vaccine responses in identical twins.

Source material: memory (CD45RO+) T cells sorted from blood. The receptor set was obtained from a woman aged 18-35 years in good health.

This chain uses TRBV7-8 with TRBJ2-2; D might be TRBD2 (5 bases). Trimming left V 10 bases short and J 9 bases short, with 21 bases between. The germline V gene encodes CDR1 SGHVS and CDR2 FQNEAQ. CDR3 size: 14 residues. This chain's CDR3 is CAIGAGIPCWELFF. Written as DNA, the CDR3 is TGTGCCATCGGCGCCGGGATCCCCTGCTGGGAGCTGTTTTTT.

This clonotype was observed a few times. The gene calls are TRBV7-8 and TRBJ2-5; a weak D match, TRBD2 (5 bases). V shed 7 bases and J shed 2 bases, with 17 bases lying between them. The CDR3 has 15 amino acids. The germline CDR1 and CDR2 sequences are SGHVS and FQNEAQ. This CDR3 is CASTIGRGVQETQYF. CDR3 sequence (DNA): TGTGCCAGCACTATAGGGAGAGGCGTTCAAGAGACCCAGTACTTC.

This clonotype was seen many times. The chain joins TRBV12-3 or TRBV12-4 to TRBJ2-3; possible D gene TRBD1, 5 bases. The CDR3 totals 14 residues. Trimming left V 6 bases short and J 2 bases short, with 12 bases between. CDR3 protein: CASSRVAYTDTQYF. The CDR3 DNA sequence: TGTGCCAGCAGCAGGGTTGCCTACACAGATACGCAGTATTTT.

The chain uses TRBV20-1 and TRBJ2-7; D might be TRBD1 (7 bases). The V end was cut by 1 base, the J end by 9 bases, with 16 bases between. The CDR3 runs 13 residues. Per germline, CDR1 DFQATT and CDR2 SNEGSKA (reference sequence). Here the CDR3 DNA reads TGCAGTGCTAGAGGACAGGGAGGTTTGGGGCAGTACTTC. It codes for CSARGQGGLGQYF.

This clonotype occurred many times. The V call is TRBV6-6, the J call TRBJ2-5; tentatively, D is TRBD1 (5 bases). CDR1 is MNHNY, CDR2 SVGAGI, per germline (reference sequence). The CDR3 length is 13 residues. With 5 bases removed from V and 3 bases from J, the gap between germline ends came to 10 bases. CDR3 in DNA: TGTGCCAGCAGTCTTCGACAGAAAGAGACCCAGTACTTC. It is translated as CASSLRQKETQYF.

The chain couples TRBV6-1 to TRBJ2-1; either TRBD1 or TRBD2 may fit D (5 bases each). This CDR3 spans 16 amino acids. The germline gives CDR1 MNHNS, CDR2 SASEGT. With 1 base removed from V and 8 bases from J, the gap between germline ends came to 18 bases. The CDR3 bases are TGTGCCAGCAGTGAAGTAATGGGAACTGTGGGGGATGAGCAGTTCTTC. Translating it yields CASSEVMGTVGDEQFF.

The chain has TRBV7-9 and TRBJ2-5; D is possibly TRBD2 (6 bases). CDR1 and CDR2 from the germline V gene are SEHNR and FQNEAQ (reference sequence). Between the trimmed V and J ends, which lost 4 bases and 5 bases, there was a span of 17 bases. The CDR3 contains 15 residues. In DNA form, the CDR3 reads TGTGCCAGCAGCTACAGGACTATCAGAGGGGAGACCCAGTACTTC. It codes for CASSYRTIRGETQYF.

The rearrangement uses TRBV12-3 or TRBV12-4 and TRBJ2-7; 10 bases fit TRBD2. V was pared by 5 bases and J by 3 bases, with 1 base of the junction left unmatched. The CDR3 is made up of 13 amino acids. CDR3 bases: TGTGCCAGCAGTGGGACTAGCGTCTACGAGCAGTACTTC. Protein: CASSGTSVYEQYF.

This clonotype was detected a few times. The chain employs TRBV13 and TRBJ2-7, with TRBD1 identical over 7 bases. After removal of 3 bases from V and 6 bases from J, the junction contained 11 bases not matched to a gene. The germline CDR1 and CDR2 sequences are PRHDT and FYEKMQ (reference sequence). CDR3 length: 15 residues. CDR3 loop: CASSLRTGISGEQYV. The CDR3 DNA is TGTGCCAGCAGCTTGAGGACAGGTATCAGCGGCGAGCAGTACGTC.

This clonotype was observed a handful of times. The gene calls are TRBV2 and TRBJ2-2; TRBD2 is a possible D gene (5 bases). Trimming cost V 3 bases and J 6 bases, with 11 bases left between them. Germline V gives CDR1 SNHLY, CDR2 FYNNEI. The CDR3 runs 14 residues. CDR3 DNA: TGTGCCAGCAGTGAGAGGGTACTGTCCGGGGAGCTGTTTTTT. It is translated as CASSERVLSGELFF.

This clonotype was seen at least ten times. This chain joins TRBV24-1 and TRBJ2-3; weak D call: TRBD2 (6 bases). Germline CDR1 KGHDR, CDR2 SFDVKD. V shed 6 bases and J shed 0 bases, with 9 bases lying between them. The CDR3 has 14 residues. CDR3 residues: CATSRGISTDTQYF. CDR3 nucleotide sequence: TGTGCCACCAGTCGCGGGATCAGCACAGATACGCAGTATTTT.

This clonotype showed up many times. This CDR3 is CASSQEGARGNSPLHF. In DNA form, the CDR3 reads TGTGCCAGCAGCCAAGAAGGGGCCCGCGGGAATTCACCCCTCCACTTT. The chain employs TRBV3-1 and TRBJ1-6; D is perhaps TRBD1 (5 bases). Trimming removed 0 bases from V and 7 bases from J, with 13 bases in between. The CDR3 contains 16 residues. Germline V lookup: CDR1 LGHDT, CDR2 YNNKEL (reference sequence).

The chain recombines TRBV28 with TRBJ2-5, with D possibly TRBD1 on 6 matching bases. V lost 4 bases and J 9 bases, leaving 12 bases between the germline ends. CDR1 MDHEN and CDR2 SYDVKM come from the germline V gene. The CDR3 has 12 amino acids. The CDR3 loop reads CASSSLGAAQYF. The CDR3 DNA sequence: TGTGCCAGCAGTTCTCTGGGGGCAGCCCAGTACTTC.

This clonotype has a handful of counts. The rearrangement uses TRBV6-4 and TRBJ2-1, with 11 bases fitting TRBD1. Germline V gives CDR1 MRHNA, CDR2 SNTAGT. The V and J ends lost 6 bases and 5 bases, in that order; junction bases with no gene match: 6. CDR3 length equals 15 residues. The CDR3 reads CASSGGQGGHNEQFF. CDR3 bases: TGTGCCAGCAGCGGGGGACAGGGGGGACACAATGAGCAGTTCTTC.